The next 27 T cell receptor beta chains were all read from a single sample in a study of identical twins. TCRdb re-called the 5' RACE reads with MiXCR, one entry per CDR3 protein. The sample contains hundreds of thousands of distinct CDR3 sequences, roughly 9.7% of which appear only once. This same sample was also part of a study on yellow fever vaccine responses in identical twins.

The sequencing input was CD8+ T cells sorted from blood. The receptors were sampled from a young woman in good health.

The chain employs TRBV30 and TRBJ2-1, with D possibly called TRBD1 or TRBD2 (5 bases each). CDR3 length: 15 amino acids. V was clipped by 5 bases and J by 0 bases, with 14 bases between them. The germline gives CDR1 GTSNPN, CDR2 SVGIG (reference sequence). The CDR3 DNA sequence: TGTGCCTGGGAGGGACCGCCGAGCTCCTACAATGAGCAGTTCTTC. It specifies CAWEGPPSSYNEQFF.

This clonotype was observed a few times. The rearrangement uses TRBV27 and TRBJ2-7; no firm D call. In germline, CDR1 is MNHEY, CDR2 SMNVEV (reference sequence). Trimming pared 0 bases from V and 7 bases from J, leaving 13 bases between. This CDR3 is built from 14 residues. In DNA form, the CDR3 reads TGTGCCAGCAGTTTATCAGGGAACCCTGGAGAGCAGTACTTC. Its translation is CASSLSGNPGEQYF.

This clonotype occurred many times. V is TRBV20-1 and J is TRBJ2-4; D is unresolved. Germline CDR1 reads DFQATT; CDR2 reads SNEGSKA (reference sequence). Trimming left V 3 bases short and J 0 bases short, with 6 bases between. This CDR3 has 13 amino acids. The CDR3 DNA is TGCAGTGCTAGTTACCTAGCCAAAAACATTCAGTACTTC. Residues: CSASYLAKNIQYF.

In its sample, this clonotype was seen many times. The chain uses TRBV12-3 or TRBV12-4 and TRBJ2-5; 13 bases match TRBD2. The CDR3 consists of 15 residues. Trimming cost V 5 bases and J 4 bases; bases outside gene matches: 4. As DNA, the CDR3 is TGTGCCAGCAGTCCACGGACTAGCGGGGGAGAGACCCAGTACTTC. This gives the protein CASSPRTSGGETQYF.

This clonotype was recorded at least ten times. The chain uses TRBV5-1 and TRBJ2-7; 7 positions agree with TRBD1. CDR1 and CDR2 from the germline V gene are SGHRS and YFSETQ. The CDR3 is made up of 13 amino acids. V lost 3 bases and J lost 3; bases outside the gene matches: 3. CDR3 nucleotides: TGCGCCAGCAGCTGGGACAGTAACTACGAGCAGTACTTC. It specifies CASSWDSNYEQYF.

This clonotype appeared many times. The rearrangement joins TRBV27 to TRBJ2-1, with D perhaps TRBD1 (5 bases). CDR3 length: 13 residues. V dropped 8 bases and J dropped 3 bases, with 11 bases sitting between them. Per the germline V gene, CDR1 is MNHEY and CDR2 is SMNVEV (reference sequence). The CDR3: CASGQTGYNEQFF. Written as DNA, the CDR3 is TGTGCCAGCGGACAAACGGGCTACAATGAGCAGTTCTTC.

This clonotype has a count of ten or more. The chain recombines TRBV29-1 with TRBJ2-2; the D gene is possibly TRBD1 (6 bases). Germline assignment: CDR1 SQVTM and CDR2 ANQGSEA. The CDR3 has 17 amino acids. V was trimmed by 4 bases and J by 6 bases, leaving 24 bases between them. The CDR3 loop is CSVVGSPGQPSPGELFF. The CDR3 nucleotides are TGCAGCGTTGTGGGTTCCCCGGGACAACCCTCCCCCGGGGAGCTGTTTTTT.

This clonotype has a count of ten or more. The chain carries TRBV29-1 and TRBJ2-7; maybe TRBD1 (5 bases). There are 14 residues in the CDR3. Between the trimmed V and J ends, which lost 0 bases and 3 bases, there was a span of 12 bases. Germline assignment: CDR1 SQVTM and CDR2 ANQGSEA. For the CDR3, the DNA is TGCAGCGTTGAAGATCAGAGGCAGGGCTACGAGCAGTACTTC. Amino acid sequence: CSVEDQRQGYEQYF.

The chain is built from TRBV7-9 and TRBJ1-1; 7 nucleotides agree with TRBD1. Germline lookup yields CDR1 SEHNR and CDR2 FQNEAQ (reference sequence). Germline trimming cut 3 bases from V and 5 bases from J; bases unmatched to any gene: 9. CDR3 size: 15 residues. The CDR3 loop reads CASSFQTGRRTEAFF. The CDR3 nucleotides read TGTGCCAGCAGCTTTCAGACAGGGAGAAGGACTGAAGCTTTCTTT.

This clonotype was found many times. The chain has TRBV12-3 or TRBV12-4 and TRBJ2-1; D may be TRBD1 or TRBD2 (5 bases each). V lost 6 bases and J lost 6, with 24 bases in between. The CDR3 has 17 amino acids. CDR3 in amino acids: CASSHTRSPYQGNEQFF. The CDR3 DNA reads TGTGCCAGCAGCCATACTAGAAGCCCGTACCAGGGCAATGAGCAGTTCTTC.

The sample holds a few counts of this clonotype. The rearrangement links TRBV3-1 to TRBJ2-5, with 8 bases lining up with TRBD2. The junction had 6 bases not matched to a gene; V was cut back by 1 base and J by 5 bases. This CDR3 is 15 amino acids long. Per germline, CDR1 LGHDT and CDR2 YNNKEL (reference sequence). CDR3 nucleotides: TGTGCCAGCAGCCAAGGGCGGGGGGCCGGGGAGACCCAGTACTTC. Translated, it gives CASSQGRGAGETQYF.

This clonotype was seen a few times. This sequence joins TRBV27 and TRBJ2-3; D not certain. The germline V and J ends were trimmed by 5 bases and 5 bases, with 11 bases remaining between them. Germline V gene lookup returns CDR1 MNHEY and CDR2 SMNVEV (reference sequence). This CDR3 has 13 amino acids. CDR3 in DNA: TGTGCCAGCAGTGACTCAGAAGGAGATACGCAGTATTTT. Its translation is CASSDSEGDTQYF.

The chain is built from TRBV28 and TRBJ2-7; D is unclear. The CDR3 totals 10 residues. The germline V gene has CDR1 MDHEN and CDR2 SYDVKM. Trimming took 3 bases from V and 7 from J, leaving 4 bases between them. The CDR3 sequence: CASSFTEQYF. The CDR3 DNA follows: TGTGCCAGCAGTTTTACGGAGCAGTACTTC.

The genes are TRBV20-1 and TRBJ2-5; 7 bases are a match to TRBD2. Germline CDR1 and CDR2: DFQATT and SNEGSKA (reference sequence). The CDR3 covers 15 residues. With V trimmed by 0 bases and J by 5 bases, 9 bases remained unmatched. Here the CDR3 DNA reads TGCAGTGCTAGAGACCAACTAGCGTTTGGGGAGACCCAGTACTTC. Protein product: CSARDQLAFGETQYF.

The table lists this clonotype with many counts. The rearrangement uses TRBV2 and TRBJ2-5, with 10 bases identical to TRBD2. This CDR3 spans 15 amino acids. Germline CDR1 reads SNHLY; CDR2 reads FYNNEI. The V and J ends lost 2 bases and 5 bases, in that order; junction bases with no gene match: 5. The CDR3 nucleotides are TGTGCCAGCAGTGAATCGGCTAGCGGGAGTGAGACCCAGTACTTC. Translating it yields CASSESASGSETQYF.

This clonotype was detected ten times or more. The J gene is TRBJ1-1, the V gene TRBV4-1; D unclear. Per germline, CDR1 MGHRA and CDR2 YSYEKL. CDR3 size: 14 residues. V shed 1 base and J shed 3 bases, with 9 bases lying between them. CDR3 region: CASSQVGRDTEAFF. As DNA, the CDR3 is TGCGCCAGCAGCCAAGTAGGTCGAGACACTGAAGCTTTCTTT.

The chain is built from TRBV27 and TRBJ2-7; 7 positions agree with TRBD1. CDR1 and CDR2 from the germline V gene are MNHEY and SMNVEV (reference sequence). With V trimmed by 5 bases and J by 5 bases, 12 bases remained unmatched. There are 15 residues in the CDR3. The CDR3 here is CASSTHRGRRDEQYF. CDR3 nucleotide sequence: TGTGCCAGCAGTACCCACAGGGGACGTAGGGACGAGCAGTACTTC.

This clonotype has a count of ten or more. CDR3 sequence reads: CASSGPPYEQYF. In DNA form, the CDR3 reads TGTGCCAGTTCCGGGCCGCCCTACGAGCAGTACTTC. The chain joins TRBV28 to TRBJ2-7, with no clear D. This CDR3 contains 12 residues. V lost 9 bases, J lost 2 bases, and 11 bases lay in between. Germline loops: CDR1 MDHEN, CDR2 SYDVKM. Filled out from reference TRBV28 and TRBJ2-7, the complete variable domain reads DVKVTQSSRYLVKRTGEKVFLECVQDMDHENMFWYRQDPGLGLRLIYFSYDVKMKEKGDIPEGYSVSREKKERFSLILESASTNQTSMYLCASSGPPYEQYFGPGTRLTVT.

V and J are TRBV28 and TRBJ2-7, with TRBD1 identical over 9 bases. The germline V gene encodes CDR1 MDHEN and CDR2 SYDVKM. V gave up 5 bases and J gave up 3 bases; unmatched junction bases: 11. CDR3 length: 16 residues. Here the CDR3 reads CASSMSVDRGDYEQYF. DNA for the CDR3: TGTGCCAGCAGTATGTCCGTTGACAGGGGGGACTACGAGCAGTACTTC. The full variable domain, completed using reference TRBV28 and TRBJ2-7, is DVKVTQSSRYLVKRTGEKVFLECVQDMDHENMFWYRQDPGLGLRLIYFSYDVKMKEKGDIPEGYSVSREKKERFSLILESASTNQTSMYLCASSMSVDRGDYEQYFGPGTRLTVT.

V usage is TRBV27 and J usage is TRBJ2-3; 12 bases align to TRBD2. Losses at the gene ends were 3 bases for V and 1 base for J; bases not matched to a gene: 8. CDR1 MNHEY and CDR2 SMNVEV come from the germline V gene (reference sequence). The length of the CDR3 is 18 residues. In DNA form, the CDR3 reads TGTGCCAGCAGTTTCCTAGCGGGAGGGCCAGCTGGCACAGATACGCAGTATTTT. It translates to CASSFLAGGPAGTDTQYF.

The V and J genes are TRBV12-3 or TRBV12-4 and TRBJ2-2; no clear D gene. The V and J ends lost 10 bases and 4 bases respectively, with 16 bases between them. This CDR3 spans 14 amino acids. In DNA, the CDR3 is TGTGCCATCCCTTCTCGGGCCGGCACCGGGGAGCTGTTTTTT. This codes for CAIPSRAGTGELFF.

The chain links TRBV9 to TRBJ2-1, with TRBD2 identical over 8 bases. This CDR3 spans 17 amino acids. V lost 0 bases, J lost 3 bases, and 8 bases stayed unmatched. Germline loops: CDR1 SGDLS, CDR2 YYNGEE. Written as DNA, the CDR3 is TGTGCCAGCAGCGTAGGTCGTAGCGGGGAGGACTACAATGAGCAGTTCTTC. It encodes CASSVGRSGEDYNEQFF.

This clonotype came up many times. The J gene is TRBJ2-1, the V gene TRBV11-2; D possibly uses TRBD1 or TRBD2 (5 bases each). This CDR3 region has 14 residues. Trimming removed 5 bases at V and 4 bases at J, with 12 bases between. Germline values: CDR1 SGHAT, CDR2 FQNNGV. The CDR3 bases are TGTGCCAGCAGCCCAGAGGGGTATTACAATGAGCAGTTCTTC. Translating gives CASSPEGYYNEQFF.

This clonotype has at least ten counts. V and J are TRBV29-1 and TRBJ2-1, with 10 nucleotides matching TRBD2. Trimming at V came to 2 bases and at J to 8 bases, leaving 18 bases not matched to a gene. CDR3 length: 18 residues. The germline gives CDR1 SQVTM, CDR2 ANQGSEA. CDR3 sequence (DNA): TGCAGCGTTGAAAGGTTCGAAAGCGGGAGGGCCCATTTCGATGAGCAGTTCTTC. Translating gives CSVERFESGRAHFDEQFF.

The table lists this clonotype with many counts. This chain joins TRBV9 and TRBJ2-1; 10 bases map to TRBD2. CDR1 and CDR2 from the germline V gene are SGDLS and YYNGEE. Trimming at V came to 7 bases and at J to 7 bases, leaving 14 bases not matched to a gene. This CDR3 is built from 16 residues. The CDR3 DNA reads TGTGCCAGCTGCTCCGTTGGAGCGGGGGGGCTTAATGAGCAGTTCTTC. Encoded protein: CASCSVGAGGLNEQFF.

The genes are TRBV29-1 and TRBJ2-7, with 12 positions matching TRBD2. Trimming cost V 6 bases and J 7 bases; bases outside gene matches: 13. The CDR3 contains 15 residues. The germline V gene has CDR1 SQVTM and CDR2 ANQGSEA. CDR3 region: CSVTTSGRTPWEQYF. In nucleotides, the CDR3 is TGCAGCGTGACAACTAGCGGGAGGACTCCGTGGGAGCAGTACTTC.

This clonotype turned up a few times. CDR3 bases: TGCGCCAGCAGCCAAGACCGTTTGGACGGGAAAACAGAGACCCAGTACTTC. This codes for CASSQDRLDGKTETQYF. The genes are TRBV4-3 and TRBJ2-5, with D perhaps matching TRBD2 (5 bases). This CDR3 region has 17 residues. V dropped 0 bases and J dropped 4 bases, with 18 bases sitting between them. Germline V lookup: CDR1 LGHNA, CDR2 YSLEER.